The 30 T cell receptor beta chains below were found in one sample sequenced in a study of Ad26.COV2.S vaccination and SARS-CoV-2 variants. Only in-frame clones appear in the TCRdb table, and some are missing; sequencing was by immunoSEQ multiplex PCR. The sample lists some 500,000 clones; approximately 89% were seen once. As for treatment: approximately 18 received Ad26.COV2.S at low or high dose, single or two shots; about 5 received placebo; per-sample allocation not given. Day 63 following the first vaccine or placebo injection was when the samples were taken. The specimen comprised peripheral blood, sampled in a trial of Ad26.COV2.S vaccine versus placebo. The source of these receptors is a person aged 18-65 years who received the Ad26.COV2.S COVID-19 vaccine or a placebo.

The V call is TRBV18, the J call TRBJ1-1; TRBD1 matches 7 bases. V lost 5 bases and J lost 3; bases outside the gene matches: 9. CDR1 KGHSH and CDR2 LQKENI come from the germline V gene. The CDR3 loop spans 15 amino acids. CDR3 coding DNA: TGTGCCAGCTCAGAGGCAGGGGGTTGGGACACTGAAGCTTTCTTT. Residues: CASSEAGGWDTEAFF.

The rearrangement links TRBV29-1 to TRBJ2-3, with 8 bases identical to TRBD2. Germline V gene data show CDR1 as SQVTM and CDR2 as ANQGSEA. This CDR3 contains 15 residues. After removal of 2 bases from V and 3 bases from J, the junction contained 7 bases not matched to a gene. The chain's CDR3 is CSVESFLAGTDTQYF. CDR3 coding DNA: TGCAGCGTTGAAAGCTTCTTAGCGGGGACAGATACGCAGTATTTT.

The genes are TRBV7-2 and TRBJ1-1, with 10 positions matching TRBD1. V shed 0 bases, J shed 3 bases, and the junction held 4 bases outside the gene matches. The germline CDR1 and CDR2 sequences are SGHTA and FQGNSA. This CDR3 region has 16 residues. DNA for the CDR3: TGTGCCAGCAGCTTAGCGCCGGGACAGGGGTACACTGAAGCTTTCTTT. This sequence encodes CASSLAPGQGYTEAFF. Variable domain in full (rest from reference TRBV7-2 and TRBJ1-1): GAGVSQSPSNKVTEKGKDVELRCDPISGHTALYWYRQSLGQGLEFLIYFQGNSAPDKSGLPSDRFSAERTGGSVSTLTIQRTQQEDSAVYLCASSLAPGQGYTEAFFGQGTRLTVV.

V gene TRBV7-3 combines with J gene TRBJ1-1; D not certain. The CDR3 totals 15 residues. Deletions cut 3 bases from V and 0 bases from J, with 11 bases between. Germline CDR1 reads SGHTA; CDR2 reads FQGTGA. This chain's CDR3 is CASSFGPNMNTEAFF. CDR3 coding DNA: TGTGCCAGCAGCTTCGGACCTAACATGAACACTGAAGCTTTCTTT. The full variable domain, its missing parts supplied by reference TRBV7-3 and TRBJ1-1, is GAGVSQTPSNKVTEKGKYVELRCDPISGHTALYWYRQSLGQGPEFLIYFQGTGAADDSGLPNDRFFAVRPEGSVSTLKIQRTERGDSAVYLCASSFGPNMNTEAFFGQGTRLTVV.

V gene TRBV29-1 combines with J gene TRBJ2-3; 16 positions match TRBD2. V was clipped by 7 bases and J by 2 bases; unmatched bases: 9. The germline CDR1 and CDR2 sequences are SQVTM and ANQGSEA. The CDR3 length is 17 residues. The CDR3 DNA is TGCAGCGCCGCGGGGACTAGCGGGAGGGGCCCCACAGATACGCAGTATTTT. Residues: CSAAGTSGRGPTDTQYF.

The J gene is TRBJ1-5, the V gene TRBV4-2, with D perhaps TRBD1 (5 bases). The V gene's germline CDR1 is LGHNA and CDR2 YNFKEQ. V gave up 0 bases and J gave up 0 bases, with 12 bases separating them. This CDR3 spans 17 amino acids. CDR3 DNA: TGTGCCAGCAGCCAAGATCGGGGCGTTTATAGCAATCAGCCCCAGCATTTT. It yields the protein CASSQDRGVYSNQPQHF.

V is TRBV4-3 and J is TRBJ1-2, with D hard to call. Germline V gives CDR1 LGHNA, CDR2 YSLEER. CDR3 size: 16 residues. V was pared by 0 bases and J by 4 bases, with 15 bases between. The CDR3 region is CASSQDWAGSGYGYTF. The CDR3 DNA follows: TGCGCCAGCAGCCAAGATTGGGCGGGAAGTGGCTATGGCTACACCTTC.

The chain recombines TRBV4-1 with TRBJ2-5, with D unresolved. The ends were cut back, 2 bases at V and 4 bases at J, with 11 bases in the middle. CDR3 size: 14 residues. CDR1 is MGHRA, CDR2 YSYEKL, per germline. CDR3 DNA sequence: TGCGCCAGCAGCCAATTCCGTGGGCCAGAGACCCAGTACTTC. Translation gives CASSQFRGPETQYF.

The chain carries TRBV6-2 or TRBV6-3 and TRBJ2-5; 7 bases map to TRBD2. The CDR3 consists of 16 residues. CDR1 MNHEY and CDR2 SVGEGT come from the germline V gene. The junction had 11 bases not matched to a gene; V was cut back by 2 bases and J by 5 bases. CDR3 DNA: TGTGCCAGCAGTTACGGGCTTGCGGGAGTGTGGGAGACCCAGTACTTC. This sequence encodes CASSYGLAGVWETQYF.

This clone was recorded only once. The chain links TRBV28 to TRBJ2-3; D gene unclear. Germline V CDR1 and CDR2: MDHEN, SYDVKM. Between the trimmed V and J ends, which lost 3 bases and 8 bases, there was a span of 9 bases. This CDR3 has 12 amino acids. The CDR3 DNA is TGTGCCAGCAGTTTTCTGCCCGGTACGCAGTATTTT. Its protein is CASSFLPGTQYF.

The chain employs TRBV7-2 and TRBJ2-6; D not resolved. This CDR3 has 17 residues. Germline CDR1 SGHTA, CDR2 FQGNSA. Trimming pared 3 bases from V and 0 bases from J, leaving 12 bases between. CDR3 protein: CASSFKSDFSGANVLTF. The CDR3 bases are TGTGCCAGCAGCTTTAAGTCGGATTTCTCTGGGGCCAACGTCCTGACTTTC.

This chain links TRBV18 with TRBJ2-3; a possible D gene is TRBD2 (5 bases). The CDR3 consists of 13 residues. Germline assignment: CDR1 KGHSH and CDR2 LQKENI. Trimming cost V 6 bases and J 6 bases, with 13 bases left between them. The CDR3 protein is CASSPGWSDTQYF. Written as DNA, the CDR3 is TGTGCCAGCTCTCCGGGGTGGAGCGATACGCAGTATTTT.

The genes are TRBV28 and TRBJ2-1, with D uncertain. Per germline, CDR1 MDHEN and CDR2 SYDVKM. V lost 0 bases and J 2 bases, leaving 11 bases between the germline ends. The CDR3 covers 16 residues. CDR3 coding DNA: TGTGCCAGCAGTTTATGGCGGCCGACGCCCTACAATGAGCAGTTCTTC. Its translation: CASSLWRPTPYNEQFF.

CDR3 residues: CASSFALLALSTDTQYF. The DNA of the CDR3 is TGTGCCAGCAGCTTCGCCCTTCTAGCGCTTAGCACAGATACGCAGTATTTT. J is TRBJ2-3 and V is TRBV7-2, with TRBD2 as a possible D gene (6 bases). The V and J ends lost 3 bases and 0 bases respectively, with 16 bases between them. Per the germline V gene, CDR1 is SGHTA and CDR2 is FQGNSA. The CDR3 extends over 17 amino acids.

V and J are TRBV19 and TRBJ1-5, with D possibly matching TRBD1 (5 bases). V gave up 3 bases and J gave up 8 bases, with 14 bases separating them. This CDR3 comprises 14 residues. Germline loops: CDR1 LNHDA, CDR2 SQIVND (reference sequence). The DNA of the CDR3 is TGTGCCAGTAGTATCATCGGGTTGGGGGAGCCCCAGCATTTT. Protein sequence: CASSIIGLGEPQHF.

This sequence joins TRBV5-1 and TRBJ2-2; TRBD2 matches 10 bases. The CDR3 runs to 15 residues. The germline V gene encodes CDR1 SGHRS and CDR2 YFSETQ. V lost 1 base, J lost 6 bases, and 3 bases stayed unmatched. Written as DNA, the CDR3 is TGCGCCAGCAGCTTGCGACTAGCGGGCTCCGGGGAGCTGTTTTTT. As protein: CASSLRLAGSGELFF. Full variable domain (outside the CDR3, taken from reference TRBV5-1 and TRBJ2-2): KAGVTQTPRYLIKTRGQQVTLSCSPISGHRSVSWYQQTPGQGLQFLFEYFSETQRNKGNFPGRFSGRQFSNSRSEMNVSTLELGDSALYLCASSLRLAGSGELFFGEGSRLTVL.

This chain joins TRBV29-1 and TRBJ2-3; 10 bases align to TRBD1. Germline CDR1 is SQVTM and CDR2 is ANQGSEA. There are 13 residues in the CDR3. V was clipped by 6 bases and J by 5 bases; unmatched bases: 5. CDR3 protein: CSVRQGAGDTQYF. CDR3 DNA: TGCAGCGTCCGACAGGGGGCGGGAGATACGCAGTATTTT.

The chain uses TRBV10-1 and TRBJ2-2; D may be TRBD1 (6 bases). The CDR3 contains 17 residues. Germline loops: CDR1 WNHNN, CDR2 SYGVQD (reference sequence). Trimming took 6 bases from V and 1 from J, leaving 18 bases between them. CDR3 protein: CASSSYSGTRNTGELFF. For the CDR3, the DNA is TGCGCCAGCAGCTCGTACTCCGGGACACGGAACACCGGGGAGCTGTTTTTT.

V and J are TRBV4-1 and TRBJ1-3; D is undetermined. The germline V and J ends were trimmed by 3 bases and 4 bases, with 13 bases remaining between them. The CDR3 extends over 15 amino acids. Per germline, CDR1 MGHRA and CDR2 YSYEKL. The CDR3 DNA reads TGCGCCAGCAGCCAGCTTCGGGCAAGGGGAAACACCATATATTTT. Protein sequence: CASSQLRARGNTIYF.

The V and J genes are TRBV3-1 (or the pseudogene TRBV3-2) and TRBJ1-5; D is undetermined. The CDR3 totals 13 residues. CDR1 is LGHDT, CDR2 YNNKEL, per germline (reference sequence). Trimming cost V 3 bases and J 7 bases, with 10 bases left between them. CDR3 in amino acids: CASSQARHQPQHF. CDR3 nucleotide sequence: TGTGCCAGCAGCCAGGCCCGTCACCAGCCCCAGCATTTT.

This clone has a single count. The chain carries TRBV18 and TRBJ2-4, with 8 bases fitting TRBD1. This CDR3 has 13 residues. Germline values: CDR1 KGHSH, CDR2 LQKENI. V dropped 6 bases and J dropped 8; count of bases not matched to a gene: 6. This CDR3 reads CASSPGQGDIQYF. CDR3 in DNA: TGTGCCAGCTCCCCCGGACAGGGTGACATTCAGTACTTC.

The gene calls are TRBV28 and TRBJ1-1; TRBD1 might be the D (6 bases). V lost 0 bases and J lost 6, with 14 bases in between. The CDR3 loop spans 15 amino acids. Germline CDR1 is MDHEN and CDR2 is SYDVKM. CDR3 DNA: TGTGCCAGCAGTTTATGGGGGGGGCAGGGCGCTGAAGCTTTCTTT. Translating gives CASSLWGGQGAEAFF.

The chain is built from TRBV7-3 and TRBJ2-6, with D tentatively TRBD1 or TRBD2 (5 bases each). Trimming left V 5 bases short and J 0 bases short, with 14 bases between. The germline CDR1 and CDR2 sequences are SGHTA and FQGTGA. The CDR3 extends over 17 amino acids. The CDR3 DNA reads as TGTGCCAGCAGCAACCAGGGAGATACCTCTGGGGCCAACGTCCTGACTTTC. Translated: CASSNQGDTSGANVLTF.

Here the CDR3 DNA reads TGTGCCAGCAGCCAGTCCCGGGCCCGTGAAGCTTTCTTT. Its protein product is CASSQSRAREAFF. This chain connects TRBV4-2 to TRBJ1-1; D is ambiguous. Germline loops: CDR1 LGHNA, CDR2 YNFKEQ. Between the trimmed V and J ends, which lost 3 bases and 7 bases, there was a span of 12 bases. The CDR3 is made up of 13 amino acids.

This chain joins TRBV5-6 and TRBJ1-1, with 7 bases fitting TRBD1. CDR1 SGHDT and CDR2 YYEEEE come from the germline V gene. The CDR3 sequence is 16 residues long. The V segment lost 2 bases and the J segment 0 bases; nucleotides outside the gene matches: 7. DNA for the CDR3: TGTGCCAGCAGCTTTGGGTCAGGGGGTTTGAACACTGAAGCTTTCTTT. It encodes CASSFGSGGLNTEAFF.

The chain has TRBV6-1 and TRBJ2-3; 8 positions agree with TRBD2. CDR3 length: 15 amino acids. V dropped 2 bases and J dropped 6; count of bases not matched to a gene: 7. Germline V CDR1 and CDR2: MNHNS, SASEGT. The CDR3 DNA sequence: TGTGCCAGCAGTGAACCGGGACTAGTGGCCGATACGCAGTATTTT. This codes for CASSEPGLVADTQYF.

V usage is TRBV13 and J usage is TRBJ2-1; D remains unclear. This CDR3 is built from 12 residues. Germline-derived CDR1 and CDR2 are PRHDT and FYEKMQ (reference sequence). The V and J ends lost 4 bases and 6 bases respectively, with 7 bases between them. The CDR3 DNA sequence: TGTGCCAGCAGCTCTAGACTCAATGAGCAGTTCTTC. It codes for CASSSRLNEQFF. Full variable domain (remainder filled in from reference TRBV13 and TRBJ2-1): AAGVIQSPRHLIKEKRETATLKCYPIPRHDTVYWYQQGPGQDPQFLISFYEKMQSDKGSIPDRFSAQQFSDYHSELNMSSLELGDSALYFCASSSRLNEQFFGPGTRLTVL.

The CDR3 sequence: CATSRGRFGALLTDTQYF. The CDR3 DNA reads TGTGCCACCAGCAGAGGGCGATTCGGGGCCCTACTCACAGATACGCAGTATTTT. V usage is TRBV15 and J usage is TRBJ2-3; either TRBD1 or TRBD2 may supply D (5 bases each). The germline gives CDR1 LNHNV, CDR2 YYDKDF (reference sequence). V lost 1 base to trimming and J lost 2 bases, with 19 bases between them. This CDR3 is 18 amino acids long.

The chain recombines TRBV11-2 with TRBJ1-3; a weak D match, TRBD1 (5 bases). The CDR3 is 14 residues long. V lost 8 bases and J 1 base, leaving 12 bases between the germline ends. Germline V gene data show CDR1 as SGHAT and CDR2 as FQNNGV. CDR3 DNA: TGTGCCAGCTCGCCCCAGGGTTCTGGAAACACCATATATTTT. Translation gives CASSPQGSGNTIYF. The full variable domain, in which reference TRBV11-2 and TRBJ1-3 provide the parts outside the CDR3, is EAGVAQSPRYKIIEKRQSVAFWCNPISGHATLYWYQQILGQGPKLLIQFQNNGVVDDSQLPKDRFSAERLKGVDSTLKIQPAKLEDSAVYLCASSPQGSGNTIYFGEGSWLTVV.

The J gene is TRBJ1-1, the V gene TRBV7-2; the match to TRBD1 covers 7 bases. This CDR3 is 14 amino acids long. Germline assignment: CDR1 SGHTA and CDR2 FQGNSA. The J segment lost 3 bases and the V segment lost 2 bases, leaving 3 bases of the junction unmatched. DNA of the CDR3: TGTGCCAGCAGCTTAAGCAGGGGGTACACTGAAGCTTTCTTT. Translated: CASSLSRGYTEAFF.